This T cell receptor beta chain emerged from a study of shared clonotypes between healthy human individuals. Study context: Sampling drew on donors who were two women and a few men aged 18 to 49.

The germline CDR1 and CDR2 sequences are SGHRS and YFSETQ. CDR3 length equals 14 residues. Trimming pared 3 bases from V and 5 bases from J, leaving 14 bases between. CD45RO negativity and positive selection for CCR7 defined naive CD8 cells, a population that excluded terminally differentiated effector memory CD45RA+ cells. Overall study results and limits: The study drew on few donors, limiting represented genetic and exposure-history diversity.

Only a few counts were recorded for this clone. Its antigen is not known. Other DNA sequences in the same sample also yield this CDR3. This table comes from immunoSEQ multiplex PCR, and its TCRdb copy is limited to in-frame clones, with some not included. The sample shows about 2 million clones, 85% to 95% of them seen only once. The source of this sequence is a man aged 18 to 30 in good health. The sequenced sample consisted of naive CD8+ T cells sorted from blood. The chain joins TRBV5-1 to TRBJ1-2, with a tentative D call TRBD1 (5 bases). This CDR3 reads CASSSPGTGYGYTF. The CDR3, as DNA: TGCGCCAGCAGCTCCCCTGGGACGGGATATGGCTACACCTTC.